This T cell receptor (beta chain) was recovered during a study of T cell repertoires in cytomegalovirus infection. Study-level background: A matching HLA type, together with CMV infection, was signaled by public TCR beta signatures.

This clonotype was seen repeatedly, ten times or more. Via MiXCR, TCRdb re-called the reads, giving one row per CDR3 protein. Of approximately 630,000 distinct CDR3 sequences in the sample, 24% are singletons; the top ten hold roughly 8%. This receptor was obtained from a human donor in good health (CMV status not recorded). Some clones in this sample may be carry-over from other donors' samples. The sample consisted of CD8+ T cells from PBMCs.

Written as DNA, the CDR3 is TGTGCCAGCAGTGATAGGTGGACCCTAGGGGAGCTGTTTTTT. This codes for CASSDRWTLGELFF. The V and J genes are TRBV6-1 and TRBJ2-2; D gene uncertain. V lost 3 bases, J lost 8 bases, and 13 bases lay in between. Germline V gives CDR1 MNHNS, CDR2 SASEGT. The CDR3 length is 14 residues.